This is a list of T cell receptor beta chains from one sample in a study of beta chain features in type 1 diabetes. Repertoires were generated with immunoSEQ multiplex PCR, while TCRdb's copy carries only in-frame clones and drops some. The sample has around 650,000 clones; roughly 12% are singletons. Source material: naive CD4+ T cells from blood. The receptors shown here come from a young man with type 1 diabetes. CDR3s include the opening cysteine and the closing phenylalanine or tryptophan. D genes are given only for firm matches. Some rows have no size entry. The others give once, few or many, or a class for an expanded clone.

clone size	J gene	CDR3 length	V gene	D gene	CDR3 protein	CDR3 DNA
NA	TRBJ2-2	13	TRBV6-5	NA	CASSLSNTGELFF	TGTGCCAGCAGTTTATCGAACACCGGGGAGCTGTTTTTT
few	TRBJ2-7	13	TRBV28	NA	CASRRTASYEQYF	TGTGCCAGCAGGCGGACAGCCTCCTACGAGCAGTACTTC
NA	TRBJ1-1	17	TRBV18	NA	CASSPPRGHSSTTEAFF	TGTGCCAGCTCACCACCGCGGGGACACAGTTCGACCACTGAAGCTTTCTTT
NA	TRBJ1-6	14	TRBV5-1	NA	CASSVGTSGSPLHF	TGCGCCAGCAGCGTCGGGACGTCGGGTTCACCCCTCCACTTT
few	TRBJ2-5	14	TRBV6-1	NA	CASTRGLAGETQYF	TGTGCCAGTACGCGGGGGCTGGCGGGAGAGACCCAGTACTTC
NA	TRBJ2-1	16	TRBV9	TRBD2	CASSSWTSGDYNEQFF	TGTGCCAGCAGCTCGTGGACTAGCGGGGATTACAATGAGCAGTTCTTC
few	TRBJ1-4	14	TRBV5-6	NA	CASSQGTTNEKLFF	TGTGCCAGCAGCCAGGGGACAACTAATGAAAAACTGTTTTTT
NA	TRBJ2-7	11	TRBV29-1	NA	CSAGTFYEQYF	TGCAGCGCTGGGACTTTCTACGAGCAGTACTTC
NA	TRBJ2-4	16	TRBV18	TRBD1	CASSLGQGRVKNIQYF	TGTGCCAGCTCACTAGGACAGGGCCGAGTCAAAAACATTCAGTACTTC
few	TRBJ1-2	13	TRBV7-9	NA	CASTPSGHGGYTF	TGTGCCAGCACCCCTTCGGGGCACGGCGGCTACACCTTC
few	TRBJ1-6	16	TRBV9	TRBD1	CASSVDEGQGNSPLHF	TGTGCCAGCAGCGTAGATGAGGGACAGGGGAATTCACCCCTCCACTTT
NA	TRBJ1-2	15	TRBV7-8	TRBD1	CASSDYRGEHYGYTF	TGTGCCAGCAGCGACTACAGGGGTGAGCACTATGGCTACACCTTC
NA	TRBJ2-1	14	TRBV7-3	TRBD2	CASSPTSGPGEQFF	TGTGCCAGCAGCCCAACTAGCGGTCCGGGCGAGCAGTTCTTC
few	TRBJ1-1	12	TRBV25-1	NA	CASSELGGRAFF	TGTGCCAGCAGTGAACTGGGGGGGAGGGCTTTCTTT
few	TRBJ2-5	15	TRBV18	TRBD2	CASSPPGLAVKTQYF	TGTGCCAGCTCACCCCCGGGACTAGCGGTGAAGACCCAGTACTTC
NA	TRBJ1-5	15	TRBV5-1	TRBD1	CASSLVPDRNQPQHF	TGCGCCAGCAGCTTGGTACCGGACAGGAACCAGCCCCAGCATTTT
NA	TRBJ1-2	14	TRBV6-5	TRBD1	CASRPGQNSYGYTF	TGTGCCAGCAGACCGGGACAGAATTCCTATGGCTACACCTTC
NA	TRBJ1-4	14	TRBV5-1	NA	CASSLGQLNEKLFF	TGCGCCAGCAGCTTGGGACAGCTCAATGAAAAACTGTTTTTT
NA	TRBJ1-1	16	TRBV9	TRBD1	CASSSTGQGAGTEAFF	TGTGCCAGCAGCTCCACGGGACAGGGGGCGGGCACTGAAGCTTTCTTT
NA	TRBJ2-3	15	TRBV27	NA	CASSSHRDSTDTQYF	TGTGCCAGCAGTTCCCATCGGGACTCCACAGATACGCAGTATTTT
NA	TRBJ2-3	14	TRBV21-1	NA	CASSRKEGRYSQYF	TGTGCCAGCAGCAGGAAAGAGGGAAGATATTCGCAGTATTTT
NA	TRBJ2-5	11	TRBV2	NA	CASSGTALPYF	TGTGCCAGCAGTGGAACGGCACTGCCGTACTTC
NA	TRBJ2-1	13	TRBV5-4	NA	CASSSKVNNEQFF	TGTGCCAGCAGCTCGAAGGTGAACAATGAGCAGTTCTTC
NA	TRBJ2-1	16	TRBV7-9	TRBD2	CASSLAPSGAHNEQFF	TGTGCCAGCAGCTTAGCGCCTAGCGGGGCCCACAATGAGCAGTTCTTC
few	TRBJ1-2	16	TRBV6-6	TRBD1	CASSYGRTGELYGYTF	TGTGCCAGCAGTTATGGTAGGACAGGGGAGCTCTATGGCTACACCTTC
few	TRBJ2-1	15	TRBV5-6	NA	CASSPGTESYNEQFF	TGTGCCAGCAGCCCCGGGACGGAGTCCTACAATGAGCAGTTCTTC
NA	TRBJ2-7	15	TRBV5-6	TRBD1	CASSPLRDSHHEQYF	TGTGCCAGCAGCCCACTACGGGACAGTCACCACGAGCAGTACTTC
NA	TRBJ2-7	13	TRBV29-1	NA	CSVQQTDLVEQYF	TGCAGCGTTCAACAGACAGACCTCGTCGAGCAGTACTTC
NA	TRBJ1-5	14	TRBV6-5	TRBD1	CASSSRGLGQPQHF	TGTGCCAGCAGTTCCAGGGGGTTGGGGCAGCCCCAGCATTTT
few	TRBJ2-7	12	TRBV30	NA	CALWTDGDEQYF	TGTGCCTTGTGGACGGACGGTGACGAGCAGTACTTC
NA	TRBJ2-1	16	TRBV15	TRBD2	CATSRKLAGYYNEQFF	TGTGCCACCAGCAGAAAACTAGCGGGGTACTACAATGAGCAGTTCTTC
few	TRBJ2-5	15	TRBV19	TRBD1	CASSKGQGTPPAQYF	TGTGCCAGTAGTAAGGGACAGGGGACCCCGCCGGCCCAGTACTTC
few	TRBJ2-5	15	TRBV10-3	TRBD1	CAISPTDRAQETQYF	TGTGCCATCAGTCCCACCGACAGGGCGCAAGAGACCCAGTACTTC
NA	TRBJ2-3	16	TRBV7-2	TRBD2	CASSLETSGGADTQYF	TGTGCCAGCAGCTTAGAGACTAGCGGGGGGGCAGATACGCAGTATTTT
NA	TRBJ2-1	16	TRBV19	NA	CASSTLRTFSYNEQFF	TGTGCCAGTAGCACACTTCGGACTTTCTCCTACAATGAGCAGTTCTTC
NA	TRBJ1-2	13	TRBV2	NA	CASSDGGNYGYTF	TGTGCCAGCAGTGATGGGGGGAACTATGGCTACACCTTC
NA	TRBJ1-6	14	TRBV6-5	TRBD1	CASRRTGLYSPLHF	TGTGCCAGCAGGCGGACAGGGCTGTATTCACCCCTCCACTTT
NA	TRBJ1-4	15	TRBV6-5	NA	CASRPRGELMEKLFF	TGTGCCAGCAGACCTAGGGGGGAGTTAATGGAAAAACTGTTTTTT
NA	TRBJ2-7	16	TRBV4-2	NA	CASSQERPASGYEQYF	TGTGCCAGCAGCCAAGAGCGCCCGGCCAGCGGATACGAGCAGTACTTC
once	TRBJ2-7	13	TRBV30	TRBD1	CAWSVVQGSEQYF	TGTGCCTGGAGTGTGGTACAGGGGAGCGAGCAGTACTTC
few	TRBJ2-5	14	TRBV5-1	TRBD2	CASSEGLAFETQYF	TGCGCCAGCAGCGAGGGACTAGCGTTCGAGACCCAGTACTTC
few	TRBJ1-5	16	TRBV23-1	NA	CASSQTPYYSNQPQHF	TGCGCCAGCAGTCAAACGCCGTATTATAGCAATCAGCCCCAGCATTTT
few	TRBJ1-2	16	TRBV6-5	NA	CASSYSGASRNYGYTF	TGTGCCAGCAGTTACTCGGGGGCGAGCCGGAACTATGGCTACACCTTC
NA	TRBJ1-2	14	TRBV5-1	NA	CASSLDRSNYGYTF	TGCGCCAGCAGCCTGGACAGATCTAACTATGGCTACACCTTC
few	TRBJ2-3	15	TRBV19	NA	CASSLEGEGTDTQYF	TGTGCCAGTAGCCTTGAGGGAGAGGGCACAGATACGCAGTATTTT
few	TRBJ1-6	14	TRBV30	NA	CAWSAGTTGSPLHF	TGTGCCTGGAGTGCGGGGACCACAGGGTCACCCCTCCACTTT
few	TRBJ2-1	18	TRBV13	TRBD1	CASSLQGQGALLGGEQFF	TGTGCCAGCAGCTTACAAGGACAGGGGGCCCTATTGGGCGGTGAGCAGTTCTTC
few	TRBJ1-2	14	TRBV6-5	NA	CASSLRTANYGYTF	TGTGCCAGCAGCCTCCGGACGGCTAACTATGGCTACACCTTC
NA	TRBJ2-7	15	TRBV9	NA	CASSESTGTYDQQYF	TGTGCCAGCAGCGAAAGTACAGGAACATACGACCAGCAGTACTTC
NA	TRBJ2-1	14	TRBV5-6	NA	CASSSTSSSNEQFF	TGTGCCAGCAGCTCGACCAGTAGTAGCAATGAGCAGTTCTTC
few	TRBJ2-7	14	TRBV28	NA	CASKRDGRHEEQYF	TGTGCCAGCAAACGGGACGGCCGTCACGAAGAGCAGTACTTC